One and the same sample provided the 13 T cell receptor beta chains below, sequenced in a study of CD8+CD57+ T cells in acquired aplastic anemia. TCR beta VDJ and CDR3 were profiled, and genomic DNA was the template. TCRdb processed the reads anew with MiXCR; each CDR3 protein has one entry. The data contain about 110,000 distinct CDR3 sequences, around 50% of them singletons. Sequencing used sorted CD4+, CD8+, or CD8+CD57+ T cells (not recorded which) from PBMCs. Source of these receptors: a human donor in good health, serving as a control.

Note on this clonotype: Mismatch with germline at one junction end may stem from a read error. This rearrangement joins TRBV10-3 to TRBJ2-6; weak D call: TRBD1 (5 bases). Germline values: CDR1 ENHRY, CDR2 SYGVKD. The CDR3 covers 17 residues. Here the CDR3 reads CASSYPLPGAGANALTF. CDR3 nucleotide sequence: TGTGCCAGCAGTTACCCCCTACCGGGCGCTGGGGCCAACGCCCTGACTTTC.

The chain is built from TRBV3-1 and TRBJ2-1; TRBD2 matches 8 bases. This CDR3 region has 16 residues. With V trimmed by 5 bases and J by 8 bases, 14 bases remained unmatched. CDR1 LGHDT and CDR2 YNNKEL come from the germline V gene (reference sequence). CDR3 sequence reads: CASSLVGGGGSDEQFF. The CDR3 bases are TGTGCCAGCAGCTTGGTGGGTGGCGGGGGGTCGGATGAGCAGTTCTTC.

Ten or more counts support this clonotype. The rearrangement links TRBV2 to TRBJ1-2; 9 positions agree with TRBD1. This CDR3 has 16 residues. The germline V gene encodes CDR1 SNHLY and CDR2 FYNNEI. With 0 bases clipped from V and 4 bases from J, the junction kept 6 bases outside the gene matches. CDR3 DNA sequence: TGTGCCAGCAGTGAAGCTCGGACAGGGGCTCCCTATGGCTACACCTTC. It translates to CASSEARTGAPYGYTF.

The chain links TRBV2 to TRBJ1-4; no clear D gene. This CDR3 spans 14 amino acids. The germline V and J ends were trimmed by 7 bases and 6 bases, with 15 bases remaining between them. Germline loops: CDR1 SNHLY, CDR2 FYNNEI. CDR3 sequence reads: CASNRRLGDEKLFF. CDR3 in DNA: TGTGCCAGCAATCGAAGGTTGGGAGATGAAAAACTGTTTTTT. The full variable domain, rest sourced from reference TRBV2 and TRBJ1-4, is EPEVTQTPSHQVTQMGQEVILRCVPISNHLYFYWYRQILGQKVEFLVSFYNNEISEKSEIFDDQFSVERPDGSNFTLKIRSTKLEDSAMYFCASNRRLGDEKLFFGSGTQLSVL.

On this clonotype: A read error may explain this, as a much larger clone is one base away. The CDR3 sequence is CANPGTGKSPLHF. The CDR3 DNA is TGTGCCAACCCCGGGACAGGGAAATCACCCCTCCACTTT. V usage is TRBV6-2 or TRBV6-3 and J usage is TRBJ1-6; TRBD1 agrees at 9 bases. Trimming at V came to 10 bases and at J to 10 bases, leaving 8 bases not matched to a gene. Per germline, CDR1 MNHEY and CDR2 SVGEGT. This CDR3 comprises 13 residues.

In its sample, this clonotype was seen a few times. The chain employs TRBV12-3 or TRBV12-4 and TRBJ2-7; the D is unclear. The CDR3 consists of 13 residues. Deletions cut 5 bases from V and 7 bases from J, with 15 bases between. The CDR3 nucleotides read TGTGCCAGCAGTAAGGCCGGCCGGCAGGAGCAGTACTTC. Translated: CASSKAGRQEQYF.

The V call is TRBV6-2 or TRBV6-3, the J call TRBJ1-1; D possibly corresponds to TRBD1 (5 bases). Deletions cut 2 bases from V and 8 bases from J, with 9 bases between. The CDR3 extends over 12 amino acids. CDR1 and CDR2 (germline): MNHEY, SVGEGT. The CDR3 nucleotides are TGTGCCAGCAGTTACCTCGGACAAGAAGCTTTCTTT. Translating it yields CASSYLGQEAFF.

The chain recombines TRBV7-2 with TRBJ2-7; the D gene is possibly TRBD2 (5 bases). The CDR3 contains 15 residues. The germline CDR1 and CDR2 sequences are SGHTA and FQGNSA. Trimming removed 5 bases at V and 7 bases at J, with 21 bases between. This chain's CDR3 is CASSDGRVNTGEQYF. The CDR3 nucleotides are TGTGCCAGCAGCGACGGGCGGGTTAACACCGGGGAGCAGTACTTC.

The chain is built from TRBV10-3 and TRBJ2-1; 7 nucleotides line up with TRBD2. The CDR3 has 16 amino acids. Germline V CDR1 and CDR2: ENHRY, SYGVKD. J was trimmed by 3 bases and V by 0 bases; bases with no gene match: 5. CDR3: CAISESFTSDYNEQFF. The DNA of the CDR3 is TGTGCCATCAGTGAGTCCTTCACTAGCGACTACAATGAGCAGTTCTTC.

This rearrangement joins TRBV25-1 to TRBJ1-5; D gene unclear. The germline CDR1 and CDR2 sequences are MGHDK and SYGVNS. The CDR3 covers 14 residues. The CDR3 spells CARVKGYSNQPQHF. Here the CDR3 DNA reads TGTGCTAGAGTTAAAGGGTATAGCAATCAGCCCCAGCATTTT.

This clonotype was observed a handful of times. The gene calls are TRBV12-5 and TRBJ1-1; 8 nucleotides agree with TRBD1. Trimming at V came to 4 bases and at J to 4 bases, leaving 5 bases not matched to a gene. This CDR3 is 14 amino acids long. In germline, CDR1 is LGHNT, CDR2 FRNRAP. This CDR3 is CASGWGTGGTEAFF. As DNA, the CDR3 is TGTGCTAGTGGTTGGGGAACAGGGGGCACTGAAGCTTTCTTT.

This clonotype was counted many times. The gene calls are TRBV25-1 and TRBJ2-7; 10 bases fit TRBD1. Germline V lookup: CDR1 MGHDK, CDR2 SYGVNS. With 5 bases clipped from V and 6 bases from J, the junction kept 13 bases outside the gene matches. This CDR3 has 16 amino acids. The CDR3 coding sequence is TGTGCCAGCAGTTTGGGGCCGGGACAGGGGTATCTCGAGCAGTACTTC. Protein product: CASSLGPGQGYLEQYF.

This clonotype was recorded many times. One junction end does not reproduce the germline sequence, and a read error may be involved. The chain employs TRBV4-2 and TRBJ1-6; D is unclear. In germline, CDR1 is LGHNA, CDR2 YNFKEQ. The CDR3 totals 15 residues. The CDR3 loop reads CASSQGFVASSPLHF. CDR3 nucleotide sequence: TGCGCCAGCAGCCAAGGTTTTGTTGCCTCCTCACCCCTCCACTTT.